This is a list of T cell receptor beta chains from one sample in a study of cytomegalovirus exposure and HLA in healthy donors. Generated by immunoSEQ multiplex PCR, the TCRdb table keeps only in-frame clones and is missing some. Of about 100,000 clones listed, 85% to 90% are singletons. Specimen: PBMCs. The receptors come from a man aged 25 to 40 in good health and CMV-seronegative. The CDR3 runs from the conserved cysteine through the conserved F or W. The order of the fields is CDR3 DNA, CDR3 protein, J gene, V gene, D gene, clone size. D genes are given only for firm matches. Size tells how often a clone was seen (once, few, many) or the class of an expanded clone, and some rows leave it out.

DNA: TGCGCCAGCAGCCAAGAAGGGGAGGGGGAGGGAGATACGCAGTATTTT; CDR3: CASSQEGEGEGDTQYF; J: TRBJ2-3; V: TRBV4-3; D: NA; size: NA
DNA: TGTGCCAGCAGTTTAGAAGCGAATTCACCCCTCCACTTT; CDR3: CASSLEANSPLHF; J: TRBJ1-6; V: TRBV27; D: NA; size: NA
DNA: TGTGCCAGCAGCCAAGATGAGGCTAGCGGGGAAGCCTACGAGCAGTACTTC; CDR3: CASSQDEASGEAYEQYF; J: TRBJ2-7; V: TRBV4-2; D: TRBD2; size: NA
DNA: TGTGCCAGCAGTGCCCAGATCAGCACAGATACGCAGTATTTT; CDR3: CASSAQISTDTQYF; J: TRBJ2-3; V: TRBV25-1; D: NA; size: NA
DNA: TGCGCCAGCAGCTCATTAGCGGGGGGAAACACAGATACGCAGTATTTT; CDR3: CASSSLAGGNTDTQYF; J: TRBJ2-3; V: TRBV5-1; D: TRBD2; size: NA
DNA: TGTGCCAGTAGGACGTCGGGGGAGCGAAGGGTCGTGGAGCTGTTTTTT; CDR3: CASRTSGERRVVELFF; J: TRBJ2-2; V: TRBV19; D: NA; size: NA
DNA: TGTGCCAGTAGGCTAGCGGCCACAGATACGCAGTATTTT; CDR3: CASRLAATDTQYF; J: TRBJ2-3; V: TRBV19; D: TRBD2; size: once
DNA: TGTGCCAGCAGTCAGACAGGGGGCCGGGAAAAACTGTTTTTT; CDR3: CASSQTGGREKLFF; J: TRBJ1-4; V: TRBV28; D: TRBD1; size: NA
DNA: TGTGCCAGCAGTTTAACGGGTTACAATCAGCCCCAGCATTTT; CDR3: CASSLTGYNQPQHF; J: TRBJ1-5; V: TRBV28; D: NA; size: NA
DNA: TGTGCCAGCAGCTCGGTCAAACAGGGACGCACCTACGAGCAGTACTTC; CDR3: CASSSVKQGRTYEQYF; J: TRBJ2-7; V: TRBV5-4; D: NA; size: NA
DNA: TGCAGCGTTACCGGGACTATATACAATGAGCAGTTCTTC; CDR3: CSVTGTIYNEQFF; J: TRBJ2-1; V: TRBV29-1; D: TRBD2; size: NA
DNA: TGTGCCAGCAGTCGGGACACGAGCAATCAGCCCCAGCATTTT; CDR3: CASSRDTSNQPQHF; J: TRBJ1-5; V: TRBV2; D: NA; size: NA
DNA: TGTGCCAGCAGCGTAGATCAAACTAGCGGTACGCAGTATTTT; CDR3: CASSVDQTSGTQYF; J: TRBJ2-3; V: TRBV9; D: TRBD2; size: NA
DNA: TGCGCCAGCAGCCAACCTCAGACCTGGCGGGCTGGGGAGGACATTCAGTACTTC; CDR3: CASSQPQTWRAGEDIQYF; J: TRBJ2-4; V: TRBV4-1; D: NA; size: NA
DNA: TGTGCCAGCAGCTTAAGGTCGGGAGCGGGAGGCACAGATACGCAGTATTTT; CDR3: CASSLRSGAGGTDTQYF; J: TRBJ2-3; V: TRBV7-9; D: TRBD2; size: NA
DNA: TGCGCCAGCAGTGAAGGTGAGGGTCGGCAAGAGACCCAGTACTTC; CDR3: CASSEGEGRQETQYF; J: TRBJ2-5; V: TRBV5-1; D: NA; size: NA
DNA: TGTGCCAGCAGCCATTACATAGGGGACCAAGAGACCCAGTACTTC; CDR3: CASSHYIGDQETQYF; J: TRBJ2-5; V: TRBV7-3; D: NA; size: NA
DNA: TGTGCCAGCAGCGATATACAGAACACTGAAGCTTTCTTT; CDR3: CASSDIQNTEAFF; J: TRBJ1-1; V: TRBV25-1; D: NA; size: NA
DNA: TGTGCCAGCAGTTTAGGAGGATCAGCCTACGAGCAGTACTTC; CDR3: CASSLGGSAYEQYF; J: TRBJ2-7; V: TRBV28; D: NA; size: NA
DNA: TGTGCCAGCACCAGCGGAACCTACAATGAGCAGTTCTTC; CDR3: CASTSGTYNEQFF; J: TRBJ2-1; V: TRBV5-5; D: NA; size: NA
DNA: TGTGCCAGCAGCCAAGAAGGGTCTAGCCGGGCCTACGAGCAGTACTTC; CDR3: CASSQEGSSRAYEQYF; J: TRBJ2-7; V: TRBV4-2; D: NA; size: NA
DNA: TGTGCCAGTAGTATTGTGACAGGGTGGTCCTACGAGCAGTACTTC; CDR3: CASSIVTGWSYEQYF; J: TRBJ2-7; V: TRBV19; D: TRBD1; size: once
DNA: TGTGCCAGCAGCCAAGACACAGGGTTTATGGGTGAGCAGTTCTTC; CDR3: CASSQDTGFMGEQFF; J: TRBJ2-1; V: TRBV4-2; D: NA; size: NA
DNA: TGTGCCAGCAGTGCTACGGACAGGGAACCCCTAGAGACCCAGTACTTC; CDR3: CASSATDREPLETQYF; J: TRBJ2-5; V: TRBV6-1; D: TRBD1; size: NA
DNA: TGTGCCAGCAGTTCGGATAGCGGGAGGCCCTCCTACGAGCAGTACTTC; CDR3: CASSSDSGRPSYEQYF; J: TRBJ2-7; V: TRBV27; D: TRBD2; size: NA
DNA: TGTGCCAGCGCAGGACCAGGGGAGCAGTACTTC; CDR3: CASAGPGEQYF; J: TRBJ2-7; V: TRBV6-1; D: NA; size: NA
DNA: TGTGCCAGCGGCGCCGGGACAGGGGTTTTCGGAGCTTTCTTT; CDR3: CASGAGTGVFGAFF; J: TRBJ1-1; V: TRBV7-9; D: TRBD1; size: NA
DNA: TGTGCCAGCAGCATAGATGGGGGGGAGCAGTACTTC; CDR3: CASSIDGGEQYF; J: TRBJ2-7; V: TRBV7-2; D: NA; size: NA
DNA: TGTGCCAGCCGCTGGGACAGGGACTCCTACGAGCAGTACTTC; CDR3: CASRWDRDSYEQYF; J: TRBJ2-7; V: TRBV7-2; D: TRBD1; size: NA
DNA: TGTGCCAGCAGCGATAGCGGGGGAGGGTTCACAGATACGCAGTATTTT; CDR3: CASSDSGGGFTDTQYF; J: TRBJ2-3; V: TRBV9; D: TRBD2; size: NA